This entry concerns a single T cell receptor beta chain. The antigen it binds to is not known. No qualities accompany the bases; no much larger clone lies one base away. The CDR3 regions of human TCRbeta chains were analyzed by immunosequencing. As for the authors' bioinformatics: Repertoire TCRs were checked for matches against a reference library of SARS-CoV-2-specific TCRs that had been generated using the MIRA antigen-specificity platform. Breadth was defined as the fraction of unique TCRs that were SARS-CoV-2-associated. Depth was defined as the fraction of total T cells that were SARS-CoV-2-associated. Each spike-specific TCR was assigned to its reactive spike region and to a CD4 or CD8 class using the MIRA data. Log10-transformed breadth and depth values were compared by one-way ANOVA with Sidak's multiple comparisons tests. Here the immuneACCESS table is served through TCRdb, limited to in-frame sequences with V and J called. Missing clones are a known gap in these copies; in checked studies unresolved V genes cover under half, and the rest lacks a known reason. V, J and clone size were drawn from that table, and D and trimming were deduced from the DNA. This sample holds some 45,000 clones; 90% were observed only once. The top ten clonotypes cover about a third of the sample.

The CDR3 holds 12 amino acids from the cysteine to the phenylalanine. The read is trimmed to its CDR3 DNA, 36 bases read in frame from base 1. V gives up 5 bases and J gives up 4 bases, and the segment between their germline ends measures 8 bases. CDR1 LGHNT and CDR2 FRNRAP are derived from the germline V gene. These data originate in a study of T cell responses to AZD1222 COVID-19 vaccine listed by TCRdb under 2021. Some background on the complete study: TCR sequencing was performed for 233 trial participants, of whom some 200 were given two doses of AZD1222 and some 26 were given two doses of MenACWY control vaccine. Trial participants were enrolled by age into 18-55, 56-69 and 70-plus year subgroups, with roughly 150, 30 and 60 TCR-sequenced participants respectively. General findings and caveats noted by the study authors: Reportedly, close to half of the unique spike-specific TCRs recognized epitopes lying outside the regions that are mutated in the B.1.351 and B.1.1.7 variants. Participants were mostly white British, with more females than males. The authors suggested clonal diversity may have been underestimated. After two AZD1222 doses, spike-specific TCR breadth and depth were significantly higher than at day 0 and than in MenACWY recipients. Only a handful of AZD1222 recipients were SARS-CoV-2 seropositive at baseline, limiting conclusions about previously exposed vaccinees. Because no day 14 peak-response samples were available, the repertoires could be characterized only after the peak T cell response. In the small 56-69-year group, the increase in depth fell short of significance, most likely because of low power. CD4 TCRs associated with the vaccine covered the entire spike protein, and the dominant responses were in regions 160-218 and 743-854.

In the paper's terms, the time point label means: about 28 days (+/-7) after the second vaccine dose. AZD1222 recipients with second doses at about 4 weeks or about 12 weeks were pooled, because spike-specific TCR depth and breadth did not differ between schedules. Vaccinee samples were obtained from the UK trials COV001 and COV002, which included a single-blind randomized controlled phase 2/3 trial of AZD1222 (ChAdOx1 nCoV-19) in healthy adults. For TCRbeta chain sequencing, PBMC samples from trial participants were taken at day 0 and at day 28 after the second dose. The chain is assembled from TRBV12-5 and TRBJ1-1; a confident D gene designation cannot be given. The clonotype originates from an adult who received the AZD1222 COVID-19 vaccine. The sequences come from peripheral blood, collected 28 days after the second AZD1222 dose. The CDR3 here reads CASGPAPTEAFF. Here is the DNA: TGTGCTAGTGGTCCAGCCCCCACTGAAGCTTTCTTT.